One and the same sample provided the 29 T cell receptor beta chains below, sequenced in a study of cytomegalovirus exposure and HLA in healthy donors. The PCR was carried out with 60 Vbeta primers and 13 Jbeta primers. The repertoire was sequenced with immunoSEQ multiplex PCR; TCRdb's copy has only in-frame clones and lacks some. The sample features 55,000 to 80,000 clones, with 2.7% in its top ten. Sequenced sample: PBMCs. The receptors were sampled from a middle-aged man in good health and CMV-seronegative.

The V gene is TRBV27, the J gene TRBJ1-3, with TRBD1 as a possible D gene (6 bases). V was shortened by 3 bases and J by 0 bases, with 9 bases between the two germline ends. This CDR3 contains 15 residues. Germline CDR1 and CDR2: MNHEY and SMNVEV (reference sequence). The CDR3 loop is CASSFSTGSGNTIYF. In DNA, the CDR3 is TGTGCCAGCAGTTTCTCGACAGGCTCTGGAAACACCATATATTTT.

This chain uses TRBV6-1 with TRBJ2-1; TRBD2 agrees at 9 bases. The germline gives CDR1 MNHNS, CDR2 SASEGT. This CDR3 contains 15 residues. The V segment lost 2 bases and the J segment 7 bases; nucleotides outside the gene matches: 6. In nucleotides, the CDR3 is TGTGCCAGCAGTGAACGGGCGGGGGGGACTAATGAGCAGTTCTTC. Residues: CASSERAGGTNEQFF.

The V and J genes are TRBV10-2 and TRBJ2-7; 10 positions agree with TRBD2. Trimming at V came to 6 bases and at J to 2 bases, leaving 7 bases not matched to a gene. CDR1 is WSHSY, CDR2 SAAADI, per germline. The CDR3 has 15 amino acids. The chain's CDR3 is CASRYIAGGAYEQYF. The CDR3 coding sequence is TGCGCCAGCAGGTACATAGCGGGGGGTGCCTACGAGCAGTACTTC.

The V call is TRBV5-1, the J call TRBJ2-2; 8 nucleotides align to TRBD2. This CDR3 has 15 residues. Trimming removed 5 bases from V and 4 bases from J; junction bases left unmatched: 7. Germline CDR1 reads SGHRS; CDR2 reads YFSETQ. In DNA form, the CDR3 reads TGCGCCAGCAGACGGGTTCGGGAGGGCACCGGGGAGCTGTTTTTT. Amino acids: CASRRVREGTGELFF.

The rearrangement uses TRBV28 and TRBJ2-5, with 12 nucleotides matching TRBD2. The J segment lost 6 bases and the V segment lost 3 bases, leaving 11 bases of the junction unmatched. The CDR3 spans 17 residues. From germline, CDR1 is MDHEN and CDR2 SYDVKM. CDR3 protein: CASSLASGGGPFQTQYF. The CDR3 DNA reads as TGTGCCAGCAGTTTGGCTAGCGGGGGGGGCCCTTTTCAGACCCAGTACTTC.

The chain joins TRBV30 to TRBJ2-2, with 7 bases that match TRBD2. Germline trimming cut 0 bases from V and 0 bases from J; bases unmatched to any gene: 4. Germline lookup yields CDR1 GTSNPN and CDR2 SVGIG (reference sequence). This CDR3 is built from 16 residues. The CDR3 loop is CAWSVIGGSNTGELFF. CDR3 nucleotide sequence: TGTGCCTGGAGTGTGATCGGGGGGTCGAACACCGGGGAGCTGTTTTTT. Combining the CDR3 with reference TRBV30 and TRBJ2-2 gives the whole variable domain SQTIHQWPATLVQPVGSPLSLECTVEGTSNPNLYWYRQAAGRGLQLLFYSVGIGQISSEVPQNLSASRPQDRQFILSSKKLLLSDSGFYLCAWSVIGGSNTGELFFGEGSRLTVL.

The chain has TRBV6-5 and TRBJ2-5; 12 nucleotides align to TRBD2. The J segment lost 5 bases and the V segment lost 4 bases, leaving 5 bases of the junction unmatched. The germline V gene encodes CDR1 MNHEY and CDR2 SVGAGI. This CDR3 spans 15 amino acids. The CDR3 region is CASSSSSGGVETQYF. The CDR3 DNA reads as TGTGCCAGCAGTTCATCTAGCGGGGGGGTTGAGACCCAGTACTTC.

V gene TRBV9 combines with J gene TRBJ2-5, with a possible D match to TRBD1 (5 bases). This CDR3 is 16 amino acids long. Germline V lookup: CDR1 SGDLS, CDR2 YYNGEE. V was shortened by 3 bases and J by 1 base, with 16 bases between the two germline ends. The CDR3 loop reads CASSDSLRQPQETQYF. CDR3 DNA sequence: TGTGCCAGCAGCGACTCGTTGCGACAGCCCCAAGAGACCCAGTACTTC.

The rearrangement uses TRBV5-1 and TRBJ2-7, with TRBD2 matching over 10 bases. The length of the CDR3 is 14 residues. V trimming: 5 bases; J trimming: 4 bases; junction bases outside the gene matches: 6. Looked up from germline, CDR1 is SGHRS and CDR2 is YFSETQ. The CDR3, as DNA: TGCGCCAGCAGACCCAGGACTAGCGGATACGAGCAGTACTTC. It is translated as CASRPRTSGYEQYF.

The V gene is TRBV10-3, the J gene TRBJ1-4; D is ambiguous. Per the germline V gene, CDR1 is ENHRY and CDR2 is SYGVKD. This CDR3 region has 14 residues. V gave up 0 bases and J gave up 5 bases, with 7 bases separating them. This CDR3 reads CAISESAENEKLFF. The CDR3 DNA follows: TGTGCCATCAGTGAGTCCGCCGAGAATGAAAAACTGTTTTTT.

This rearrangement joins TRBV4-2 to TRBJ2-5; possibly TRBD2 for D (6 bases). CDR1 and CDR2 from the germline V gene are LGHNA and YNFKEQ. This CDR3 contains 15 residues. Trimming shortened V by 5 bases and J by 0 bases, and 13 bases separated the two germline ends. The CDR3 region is CASSGSGEYQETQYF. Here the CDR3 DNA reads TGTGCCAGCAGCGGTAGCGGAGAGTACCAAGAGACCCAGTACTTC.

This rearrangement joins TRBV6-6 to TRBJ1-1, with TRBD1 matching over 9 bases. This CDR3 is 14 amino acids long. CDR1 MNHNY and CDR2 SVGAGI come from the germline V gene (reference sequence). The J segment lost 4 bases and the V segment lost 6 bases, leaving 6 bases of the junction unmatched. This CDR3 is CASRRRDRVTEAFF. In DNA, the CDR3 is TGTGCCAGCAGACGCCGGGACAGGGTCACTGAAGCTTTCTTT.

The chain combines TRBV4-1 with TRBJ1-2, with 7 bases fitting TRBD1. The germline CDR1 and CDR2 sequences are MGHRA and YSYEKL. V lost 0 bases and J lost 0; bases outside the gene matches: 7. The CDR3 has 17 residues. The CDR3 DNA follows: TGCGCCAGCAGCCAAGACGGGGACAGCCAAGCTAACTATGGCTACACCTTC. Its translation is CASSQDGDSQANYGYTF.

The CDR3 loop is CASSLSPESYEQYF. In nucleotides, the CDR3 is TGCGCCAGCAGCTTGTCCCCCGAGTCCTACGAGCAGTACTTC. This chain connects TRBV5-1 to TRBJ2-7; D is uncertain. The germline gives CDR1 SGHRS, CDR2 YFSETQ. The CDR3 covers 14 residues. Trimming removed 1 base at V and 1 base at J, with 9 bases between.

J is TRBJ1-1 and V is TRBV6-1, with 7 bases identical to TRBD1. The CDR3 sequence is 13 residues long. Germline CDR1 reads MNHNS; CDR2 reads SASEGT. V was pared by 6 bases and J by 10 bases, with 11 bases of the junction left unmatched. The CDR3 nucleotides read TGTGCCAGCAGAGAAACAGGGGAATCAATAGCTTTCTTT. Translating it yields CASRETGESIAFF.

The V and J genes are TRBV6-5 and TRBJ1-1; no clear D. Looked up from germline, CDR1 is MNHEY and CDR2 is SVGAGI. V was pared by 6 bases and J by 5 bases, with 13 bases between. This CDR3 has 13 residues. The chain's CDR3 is CASRRRRETEAFF. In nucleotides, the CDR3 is TGTGCCAGCAGGAGACGGAGGGAGACTGAAGCTTTCTTT.

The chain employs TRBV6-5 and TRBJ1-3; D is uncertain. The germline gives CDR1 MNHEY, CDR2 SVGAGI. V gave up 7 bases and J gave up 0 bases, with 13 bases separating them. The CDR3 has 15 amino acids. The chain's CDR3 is CASTAGSYSGNTIYF. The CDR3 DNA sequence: TGTGCCAGCACCGCGGGGTCTTACTCTGGAAACACCATATATTTT.

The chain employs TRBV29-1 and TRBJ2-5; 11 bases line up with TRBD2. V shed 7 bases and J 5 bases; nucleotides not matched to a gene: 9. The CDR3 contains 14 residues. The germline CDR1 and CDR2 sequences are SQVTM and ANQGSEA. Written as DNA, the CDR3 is TGCAGCGCCCTTAGCGGGGGGGCCCTTGAGACCCAGTACTTC. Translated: CSALSGGALETQYF.

As DNA, the CDR3 is TGTGCCAGCAGCTTTAGCGGGAACACCGGGGAGCTGTTTTTT. Protein product: CASSFSGNTGELFF. The chain employs TRBV7-9 and TRBJ2-2; possible D gene TRBD2, 6 bases. The CDR3 extends over 14 amino acids. Germline CDR1 and CDR2: SEHNR and FQNEAQ (reference sequence). Trimming cost V 3 bases and J 1 base, with 6 bases left between them. Looking up the rest from reference TRBV7-9 and TRBJ2-2 gives the full variable domain: DTGVSQNPRHKITKRGQNVTFRCDPISEHNRLYWYRQTLGQGPEFLTYFQNEAQLEKSRLLSDRFSAERPKGSFSTLEIQRTEQGDSAMYLCASSFSGNTGELFFGEGSRLTVL.

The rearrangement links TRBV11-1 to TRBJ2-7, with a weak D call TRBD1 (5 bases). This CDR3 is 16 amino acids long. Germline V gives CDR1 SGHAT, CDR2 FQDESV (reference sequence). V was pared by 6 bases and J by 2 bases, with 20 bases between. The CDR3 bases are TGTGCCAGCAGTCTGGCGGCCGCCGACAGAGCCTACGAGCAGTACTTC. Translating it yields CASSLAAADRAYEQYF.

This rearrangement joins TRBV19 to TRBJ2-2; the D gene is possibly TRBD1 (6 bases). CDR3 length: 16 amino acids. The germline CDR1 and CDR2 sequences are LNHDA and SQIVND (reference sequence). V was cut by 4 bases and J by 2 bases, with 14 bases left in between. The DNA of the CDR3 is TGTGCCAGTAGTAACCCCACAGGGCTCAACACCGGGGAGCTGTTTTTT. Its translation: CASSNPTGLNTGELFF. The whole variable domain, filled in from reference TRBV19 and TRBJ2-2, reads DGGITQSPKYLFRKEGQNVTLSCEQNLNHDAMYWYRQDPGQGLRLIYYSQIVNDFQKGDIAEGYSVSREKKESFPLTVTSAQKNPTAFYLCASSNPTGLNTGELFFGEGSRLTVL.

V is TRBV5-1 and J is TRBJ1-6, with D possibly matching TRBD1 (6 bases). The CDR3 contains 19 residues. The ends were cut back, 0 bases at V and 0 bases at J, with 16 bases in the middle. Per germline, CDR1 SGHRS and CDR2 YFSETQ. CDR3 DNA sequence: TGCGCCAGCAGCTTGGGGGGGCGTCGGACTAGCTCCTATAATTCACCCCTCCACTTT. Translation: CASSLGGRRTSSYNSPLHF.

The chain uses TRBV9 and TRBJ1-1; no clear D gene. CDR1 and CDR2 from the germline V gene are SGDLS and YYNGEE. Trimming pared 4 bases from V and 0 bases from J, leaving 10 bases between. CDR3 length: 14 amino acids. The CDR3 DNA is TGTGCCAGCAGCCCCAGACTGTTGAACACTGAAGCTTTCTTT. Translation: CASSPRLLNTEAFF.

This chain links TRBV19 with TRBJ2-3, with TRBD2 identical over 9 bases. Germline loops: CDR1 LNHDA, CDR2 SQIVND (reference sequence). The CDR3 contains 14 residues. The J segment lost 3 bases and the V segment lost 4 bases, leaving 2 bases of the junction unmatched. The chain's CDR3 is CASSTSGVTDTQYF. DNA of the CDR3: TGTGCCAGTAGTACTAGCGGGGTAACAGATACGCAGTATTTT. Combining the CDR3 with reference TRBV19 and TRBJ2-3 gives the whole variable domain DGGITQSPKYLFRKEGQNVTLSCEQNLNHDAMYWYRQDPGQGLRLIYYSQIVNDFQKGDIAEGYSVSREKKESFPLTVTSAQKNPTAFYLCASSTSGVTDTQYFGPGTRLTVL.

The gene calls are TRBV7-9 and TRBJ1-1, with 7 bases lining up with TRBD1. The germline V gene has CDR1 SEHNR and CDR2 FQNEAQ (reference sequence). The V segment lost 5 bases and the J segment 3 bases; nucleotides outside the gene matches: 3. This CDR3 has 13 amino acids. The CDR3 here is CASSDRVDTEAFF. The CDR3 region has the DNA TGTGCCAGCAGCGACAGGGTTGACACTGAAGCTTTCTTT.

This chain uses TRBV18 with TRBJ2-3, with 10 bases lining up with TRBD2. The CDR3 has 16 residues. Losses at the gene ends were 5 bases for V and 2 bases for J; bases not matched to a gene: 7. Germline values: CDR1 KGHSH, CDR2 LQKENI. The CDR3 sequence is CASSSFSGGVTDTQYF. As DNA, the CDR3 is TGTGCCAGCTCATCATTCAGCGGGGGGGTCACAGATACGCAGTATTTT.

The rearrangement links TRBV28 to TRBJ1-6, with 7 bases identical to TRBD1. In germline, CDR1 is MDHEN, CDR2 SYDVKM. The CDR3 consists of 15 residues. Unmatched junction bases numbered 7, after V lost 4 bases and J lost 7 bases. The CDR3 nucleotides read TGTGCCAGCAGTTCCCCAGGGGGTCTAAATTCACCCCTCCACTTT. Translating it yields CASSSPGGLNSPLHF.

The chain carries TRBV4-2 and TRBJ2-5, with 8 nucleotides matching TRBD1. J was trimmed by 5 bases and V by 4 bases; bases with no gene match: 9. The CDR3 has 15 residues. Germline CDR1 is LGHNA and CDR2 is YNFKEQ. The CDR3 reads CASSLWQGAGETQYF. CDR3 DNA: TGTGCCAGCAGCCTTTGGCAGGGGGCGGGTGAGACCCAGTACTTC.

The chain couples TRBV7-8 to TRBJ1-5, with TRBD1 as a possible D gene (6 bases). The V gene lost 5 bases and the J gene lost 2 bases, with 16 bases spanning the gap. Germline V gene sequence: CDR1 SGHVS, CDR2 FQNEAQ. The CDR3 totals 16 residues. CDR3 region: CASSRGTGYRNQPQHF. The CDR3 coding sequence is TGTGCCAGCAGCCGAGGCACAGGGTATCGCAATCAGCCCCAGCATTTT.